This T cell receptor (beta chain) appears in the sequencing data of a study of blood T cell repertoires in COVID-19 (dated by TCRdb to 2018 to 2021). Regarding the complete study: Collaborator samples came from the United States, Italy and Spain and covered acute and convalescent phases of COVID-19. The dataset comprised deeply sampled blood TCRbeta repertoires from subjects exposed to, actively infected with, or recovered from COVID-19. The prospective study material was composed of cDNA or gDNA derived from T cells, B-cell-depleted T cells, or PBMCs. Samples were obtained from the ongoing ImmuneRACE study (first 160 participants) and from some 1,300 subjects provided by 6 global collaborators. A de-identified subject ID, COVID-19 status, age in years and sex were almost always included in the sample metadata. Where available, HLA class I and class II types were obtained from metadata supplied by the sample provider rather than from assay-based typing. The repertoires were released in a freely available public database meant as a resource for research on the immune response to SARS-CoV-2.

V lost 6 bases and J lost 0 bases, and the count of bases not matched to a germline gene is 1. The CDR3 runs 14 residues from the cysteine to the phenylalanine. Kept here is only the CDR3 DNA, which spans 42 bases and is read in frame from base 1. The germline V gene yields SQVTM for CDR1 and ANQGSEA for CDR2. Overall results and qualifications from the work: Clinical and demographic metadata were provided uncurated, with the amount varying by source and participant.

With respect to this clone: The antigen it recognizes is unknown. No clone much larger than this one lies a single base away; base qualities are absent.

Whole blood was collected in K2EDTA tubes by collaborating institutions according to the institutions' own protocols. For TCRbeta analysis, collaborators shipped samples as frozen whole blood, isolated PBMCs, or DNA extracted from either of those sample types. The immunoSEQ Assay, a bias-controlled multiplex PCR, was used to amplify TCRbeta CDR3 regions from genomic DNA. The authors processed their data as follows. Within the assay, amplification of reference gene primers was used to estimate how many nucleated cells each sample contained. Sequence reads were collapsed and filtered to measure the absolute abundance of every unique TCRbeta CDR3 rearrangement. For each sample, productive Simpson clonality was calculated as the square root of Simpson's diversity index across productive rearrangements. TCRdb mirrors the immuneACCESS table, restricted to in-frame sequences. Some clones are absent from its copies; in checked studies, under half trace to an unresolved V gene, and the reason for the others is unknown. V, J and clone size are taken as reported in that table, and D and trimming were inferred from the DNA itself. Across this sample there are 130,000 to 150,000 clones, with roughly 79% seen only once. Roughly 8.3% of the sample lies in the top ten.

This receptor was taken from a human donor with acute or convalescent COVID-19. The donor label of this sample is uncertain. The source material was peripheral blood. The chain links TRBV29-1 with TRBJ2-2; 10 of the junction bases match TRBD1. This receptor has the CDR3 CSVGQGPNTGELFF. The nucleotide sequence is given as TGCAGCGTGGGACAGGGGCCGAACACCGGGGAGCTGTTTTTT.